This T cell receptor (beta chain) comes out of a study of blood T cell repertoires in COVID-19 (dated by TCRdb to 2020 to 2021). As for the study more broadly: Collaborator samples came from the United States, Italy and Spain and covered acute and convalescent phases of COVID-19. The dataset comprised deeply sampled blood TCRbeta repertoires from subjects exposed to, actively infected with, or recovered from COVID-19. The prospective study material was composed of cDNA or gDNA derived from T cells, B-cell-depleted T cells, or PBMCs. A freely available public database, intended as a resource for researchers studying the immune response to SARS-CoV-2, is where the repertoires were released. HLA class I and class II types, where available, came from metadata supplied by the sample provider rather than from assay-based typing. Samples were obtained from the ongoing ImmuneRACE study (first 160 participants) and from roughly 1,300 subjects provided by 6 global collaborators. Nearly every sample came with metadata listing a de-identified subject ID, COVID-19 status, age in years and sex. The paper's findings and limits, for the study overall: How much clinical and demographic metadata was included differed by source and by participant, and the metadata was provided uncurated.

The immunoSEQ Assay, a bias-controlled multiplex PCR, was used to amplify TCRbeta CDR3 regions from genomic DNA. Per the original workflow: Nucleated cell counts per sample were estimated from amplification of reference gene primers within the assay. Sequence reads were collapsed and filtered to measure the absolute abundance of every unique TCRbeta CDR3 rearrangement. Productive Simpson clonality was computed per sample as the square root of Simpson's diversity index over productive rearrangements. In its TCRdb copy, this immuneACCESS table keeps in-frame sequences only and misses some clones. Where compared with another copy, unresolved V genes explain less than half of these, and the others have no known cause. V and J calls and clone size come straight from that table; D and trimming were deduced from the DNA. The sample table records around 39,000 clones; around 85% of these occur just once. Together, the top ten hold roughly 29% of the sample.

Collaborating institutions collected whole blood in K2EDTA tubes following their own protocols. Collaborator samples were shipped for TCRbeta analysis as frozen whole blood, isolated PBMCs, or DNA extracted from either sample type. With regard to this clone: What this receptor recognizes is not known. It has no much larger one-base neighbor in the sample; base qualities were not kept.

The sample was peripheral blood. The receptor was isolated from a man of 80 years or more with active or convalescent COVID-19.

The nucleotide sequence reads as follows: TGTGCCAGCAGTCCACTAGCGGGAGTCCTGGAGACCCAGTACTTC. The translation is CASSPLAGVLETQYF. The rearranged segments are TRBV6-4 and TRBJ2-5, with TRBD2 identical over 11 junction bases. V lost 5 bases and J lost 5 bases, and the count of bases not matched to a germline gene is 7. From the germline V gene, CDR1 is MRHNA and CDR2 is SNTAGT. Reading from cysteine to phenylalanine, the CDR3 counts 15 amino acids. Only the CDR3 region is kept as DNA, spanning 45 bases read in frame from base 1.